This T cell receptor (beta chain) is from a study of blood T cell repertoires in COVID-19 (TCRdb year 2020). About the study as a whole: Samples from collaborators originated in the United States, Italy and Spain and spanned both the acute and convalescent phases of COVID-19. The prospective study material was composed of cDNA or gDNA derived from T cells, B-cell-depleted T cells, or PBMCs. Deeply sampled blood TCRbeta repertoires from subjects exposed to, actively infected with, or recovered from COVID-19 were included in the dataset. The repertoires were released in a freely available public database intended as a resource for research on the immune response to SARS-CoV-2. Samples were obtained from the ongoing ImmuneRACE study (first 160 participants) and from 1,200 or so subjects provided by 6 global collaborators. The sample metadata nearly always contained a de-identified subject ID, COVID-19 status, age in years and sex. Where available, HLA class I and class II types were obtained from metadata supplied by the sample provider rather than from assay-based typing.

Via the germline V gene (reference sequence), CDR1 is LNHDA and CDR2 SQIVND. The cysteine opens and the phenylalanine closes a CDR3 of 17 amino acids. The kept DNA is CDR3 alone, 51 bases in frame from the first base. Trimming takes 5 bases from V and 2 bases from J, and the germline ends sit 19 bases apart. The research as a whole found: Clinical and demographic metadata were provided uncurated, with the amount varying by source and participant.

Concerning this clone itself: What this receptor recognizes is not known. It has no much larger one-base neighbor in the sample; base qualities were not kept.

Collaborating institutions collected whole blood in K2EDTA tubes following their own protocols. For TCRbeta analysis, collaborators shipped samples in one of three forms: frozen whole blood, isolated PBMCs, or DNA extracted from either of those sample types. The immunoSEQ Assay, a bias-controlled multiplex PCR, was used to amplify TCRbeta CDR3 regions from genomic DNA. The authors processed their data as follows. The number of nucleated cells in each sample was estimated from the amplification of reference gene primers within the assay. Sequence reads were collapsed and filtered to measure the absolute abundance of every unique TCRbeta CDR3 rearrangement. Productive Simpson clonality was computed per sample as the square root of Simpson's diversity index over productive rearrangements. This immuneACCESS table, as held by TCRdb, lists in-frame sequences with V and J called but not all clones. Of the missing ones, under half trace to an unresolved V gene in checked studies; the others have no known cause. V and J calls and clone size are as listed in that table; D and trimming were resolved from the DNA. For this sample there are some 490,000 clones; 80% to 90% appear just once. The top ten clones comprise more than 3% of the sample.

This chain is built from TRBV19 and TRBJ2-4; the D gene is perhaps TRBD2, on 7 matching bases. The sequencing sample was made of peripheral blood. This clonotype was sampled from a human donor in a cohort sampled during active COVID-19. The CDR3 amino acid sequence is: CASSPGAAGGTKNIQYF. In nucleotide form, the sequence is TGTGCCAGTAGTCCAGGGGCCGCCGGGGGGACCAAAAACATTCAGTACTTC. Where the CDR3 stops, the reference TRBV19 and TRBJ2-4 genes take over; the full variable domain is DGGITQSPKYLFRKEGQNVTLSCEQNLNHDAMYWYRQDPGQGLRLIYYSQIVNDFQKGDIAEGYSVSREKKESFPLTVTSAQKNPTAFYLCASSPGAAGGTKNIQYFGAGTRLSVL.